One sample yielded the 25 T cell receptor beta chains listed below, sequenced in a study of cytomegalovirus exposure and HLA in healthy donors. In the PCR, 60 Vbeta and 13 Jbeta primers were used. Measured with immunoSEQ multiplex PCR; TCRdb has only the in-frame clones, and not every one. The sample has some 120,000 clones; about 80% are singletons. The sequencing sample was made of PBMCs. These receptors originate from a woman in her 50s in good health and CMV-seropositive.

The gene calls are TRBV27 and TRBJ2-7, with 8 bases aligning to TRBD1. The ends lost 6 bases at V and 4 bases at J; junction bases unmatched: 8. Germline lookup yields CDR1 MNHEY and CDR2 SMNVEV (reference sequence). The CDR3 runs 14 residues. This chain's CDR3 is CASRLTGAFYEQYF. In DNA form, the CDR3 reads TGTGCCAGCAGATTGACAGGGGCTTTTTACGAGCAGTACTTC.

Here the CDR3 reads CASSPRRVRYGYTF. The DNA for the CDR3 is TGCGCCAGCAGCCCCCGCAGGGTCAGGTATGGCTACACCTTC. J is TRBJ1-2 and V is TRBV4-3; tentative D call: TRBD1 (5 bases). Looked up from germline, CDR1 is LGHNA and CDR2 is YSLEER. V was clipped by 4 bases and J by 5 bases, with 14 bases between them. The CDR3 has 14 residues.

This clone has more than one count but fewer than ten. The chain carries TRBV19 and TRBJ1-1, with TRBD1 matching 8 bases. Trimming removed 6 bases from V and 7 bases from J; junction bases left unmatched: 7. Looked up from germline, CDR1 is LNHDA and CDR2 is SQIVND (reference sequence). This CDR3 spans 13 amino acids. Here the CDR3 reads CASSGTGTREAFF. DNA of the CDR3: TGTGCCAGTAGCGGGACAGGAACTCGTGAAGCTTTCTTT. Using reference TRBV19 and TRBJ1-1 for the parts outside the CDR3, the full variable domain is DGGITQSPKYLFRKEGQNVTLSCEQNLNHDAMYWYRQDPGQGLRLIYYSQIVNDFQKGDIAEGYSVSREKKESFPLTVTSAQKNPTAFYLCASSGTGTREAFFGQGTRLTVV.

The chain recombines TRBV5-1 with TRBJ1-1; no clear D. This CDR3 comprises 14 residues. With 0 bases removed from V and 1 base from J, the gap between germline ends came to 7 bases. Per the germline V gene, CDR1 is SGHRS and CDR2 is YFSETQ. DNA of the CDR3: TGCGCCAGCAGCTTGGGTGGAGCGAACACTGAAGCTTTCTTT. As protein: CASSLGGANTEAFF. The whole variable domain, remainder taken from reference TRBV5-1 and TRBJ1-1, is KAGVTQTPRYLIKTRGQQVTLSCSPISGHRSVSWYQQTPGQGLQFLFEYFSETQRNKGNFPGRFSGRQFSNSRSEMNVSTLELGDSALYLCASSLGGANTEAFFGQGTRLTVV.

The rearrangement links TRBV4-1 to TRBJ1-3; no definite D call. The CDR3 runs to 16 residues. Per germline, CDR1 MGHRA and CDR2 YSYEKL. The V end lost 0 bases, the J end lost 8 bases, and 17 bases lay between the germline ends. The CDR3 region is CASSQDPGGGWDTIYF. The CDR3 nucleotides read TGCGCCAGCAGCCAAGATCCCGGCGGAGGTTGGGACACCATATATTTT.

This sequence joins TRBV9 and TRBJ1-5, with a tentative D call TRBD1 (5 bases). The CDR3 has 14 amino acids. The germline V gene has CDR1 SGDLS and CDR2 YYNGEE. Trimming removed 3 bases from V and 7 bases from J, with 14 bases in between. The CDR3: CASSEGSLGQPQHF. CDR3 DNA sequence: TGTGCCAGCAGCGAGGGGTCCCTTGGGCAGCCCCAGCATTTT.

This sequence joins TRBV7-2 and TRBJ2-7; TRBD2 matches 7 bases. Germline CDR1 reads SGHTA; CDR2 reads FQGNSA. This CDR3 comprises 17 residues. Unmatched junction bases numbered 13, after V lost 5 bases and J lost 0 bases. CDR3 region: CASSPGVGRGSSYEQYF. The CDR3 DNA reads as TGTGCCAGCAGCCCGGGGGTGGGGCGGGGGAGCTCCTACGAGCAGTACTTC.

V and J are TRBV27 and TRBJ2-3; D is uncertain. The CDR3 extends over 14 amino acids. In germline, CDR1 is MNHEY, CDR2 SMNVEV (reference sequence). V shed 4 bases and J shed 2 bases, with 10 bases lying between them. CDR3 region: CASSSYSITDTQYF. CDR3 nucleotide sequence: TGTGCCAGCAGTTCCTACTCTATCACAGATACGCAGTATTTT.

The chain joins TRBV20-1 to TRBJ2-5, with D unclear. Looked up from germline, CDR1 is DFQATT and CDR2 is SNEGSKA (reference sequence). The germline V and J ends were trimmed by 1 base and 3 bases, with 3 bases remaining between them. The CDR3 totals 11 residues. DNA of the CDR3: TGCAGTGCTAGAGGCGAAGAGACCCAGTACTTC. Translation gives CSARGEETQYF.

This sequence joins TRBV7-3 and TRBJ2-7, with D perhaps TRBD2 (5 bases). Germline V lookup: CDR1 SGHTA, CDR2 FQGTGA. The V end lost 3 bases, the J end lost 2 bases, and 14 bases lay between the germline ends. The CDR3 is 15 residues long. In nucleotides, the CDR3 is TGTGCCAGCAGCTTTTCCCCTAGCCCCACCTACGAGCAGTACTTC. Protein sequence: CASSFSPSPTYEQYF.

V gene TRBV6-5 combines with J gene TRBJ1-1, with unresolved D. This CDR3 contains 14 residues. The germline V gene encodes CDR1 MNHEY and CDR2 SVGAGI. Trimming took 0 bases from V and 3 from J, leaving 8 bases between them. The CDR3 DNA reads as TGTGCCAGCAGTTACTCTCCGGAGCACACTGAAGCTTTCTTT. This gives the protein CASSYSPEHTEAFF.

For the CDR3, the DNA is TGTGCCAGCACCCCCCGAGGACGGATCAGGGGCACTGAAGCTTTCTTT. Its protein is CASTPRGRIRGTEAFF. V and J are TRBV11-3 and TRBJ1-1, with D tentatively TRBD1 (6 bases). Germline V gene data show CDR1 as SGHNT and CDR2 as YENEEA. The V gene lost 7 bases and the J gene lost 4 bases, with 22 bases spanning the gap. The CDR3 is 16 amino acids.

J is TRBJ2-7 and V is TRBV4-3; D is uncertain. This CDR3 has 14 amino acids. CDR1 and CDR2 (germline): LGHNA, YSLEER. Between the trimmed V and J ends, which lost 0 bases and 0 bases, there was a span of 6 bases. This CDR3 is CASSQDPGSYEQYF. The CDR3 DNA sequence: TGCGCCAGCAGCCAAGACCCCGGCTCCTACGAGCAGTACTTC.

The CDR3 nucleotides are TGCGCCAGCAGCGCCCGGACGGTGGGAGGGGGAAATGAGCAGTTCTTC. Its protein is CASSARTVGGGNEQFF. V and J are TRBV5-1 and TRBJ2-1; D might be TRBD2 (7 bases). The length of the CDR3 is 16 residues. CDR1 SGHRS and CDR2 YFSETQ come from the germline V gene. Between the trimmed V and J ends, which lost 4 bases and 7 bases, there was a span of 21 bases.

The chain employs TRBV7-8 and TRBJ1-2; D is unresolved. V lost 4 bases to trimming and J lost 0 bases, with 9 bases between them. CDR3 length: 14 residues. The germline CDR1 and CDR2 sequences are SGHVS and FQNEAQ. DNA for the CDR3: TGTGCCAGCAGCTCCAACAGCCCTAACTATGGCTACACCTTC. Residues: CASSSNSPNYGYTF.

The V call is TRBV5-1, the J call TRBJ2-7; the match to TRBD1 covers 10 bases. This CDR3 is built from 14 residues. Germline V gene lookup returns CDR1 SGHRS and CDR2 YFSETQ. The trim removed 4 bases at V and 5 bases at J, leaving 6 bases unmatched. CDR3 in DNA: TGCGCCAGCAGCCTGGGACAGGGGATCGACGAGCAGTACTTC. This encodes CASSLGQGIDEQYF.

The genes are TRBV6-1 and TRBJ1-2, with D possibly matching TRBD1 (6 bases). Deletions cut 6 bases from V and 3 bases from J, with 17 bases between. The CDR3 contains 15 residues. The V gene's germline CDR1 is MNHNS and CDR2 SASEGT. The CDR3 protein is CASSDADPGDYGYTF. In DNA form, the CDR3 reads TGTGCCAGCAGCGACGCCGATCCAGGGGACTATGGCTACACCTTC.

J is TRBJ2-5 and V is TRBV7-9, with a possible D match to TRBD1 (5 bases). The V end was cut by 3 bases, the J end by 0 bases, with 11 bases between. Germline CDR1 and CDR2: SEHNR and FQNEAQ (reference sequence). The CDR3 covers 15 residues. CDR3 amino acids: CASSFGLDNQETQYF. The DNA for the CDR3 is TGTGCCAGCAGCTTTGGTCTGGACAACCAAGAGACCCAGTACTTC.

V and J are TRBV7-3 and TRBJ2-1, with 7 bases matching TRBD2. The CDR3 contains 14 residues. Germline V gene data show CDR1 as SGHTA and CDR2 as FQGTGA. Trimming removed 0 bases from V and 5 bases from J; junction bases left unmatched: 1. CDR3 sequence (DNA): TGTGCCAGCAGCTTAACGAGCGGGAACAATGAGCAGTTCTTC. It specifies CASSLTSGNNEQFF.

This rearrangement joins TRBV18 to TRBJ1-1; the match to TRBD1 covers 10 bases. Trimming cost V 4 bases and J 0 bases; bases outside gene matches: 5. The CDR3 covers 16 residues. CDR1 and CDR2 (germline): KGHSH, LQKENI. The CDR3 nucleotides are TGTGCCAGCTCACAGAGACAGGGGGCAATGAACACTGAAGCTTTCTTT. Amino acid sequence: CASSQRQGAMNTEAFF.

This sequence joins TRBV9 and TRBJ1-3; 8 bases map to TRBD1. J was trimmed by 3 bases and V by 4 bases; bases with no gene match: 9. The CDR3 has 16 residues. Germline loops: CDR1 SGDLS, CDR2 YYNGEE. This CDR3 reads CASSRGQAIIGNTIYF. In DNA, the CDR3 is TGTGCCAGCAGCCGGGGACAGGCGATAATTGGAAACACCATATATTTT.

V gene TRBV15 combines with J gene TRBJ2-5, with D unclear. The V and J ends lost 0 bases and 5 bases respectively, with 4 bases between them. The CDR3 covers 12 residues. CDR1 and CDR2 from the germline V gene are LNHNV and YYDKDF (reference sequence). The CDR3 DNA reads TGTGCCACCAGCAGAGATTCGGAGACCCAGTACTTC. This gives the protein CATSRDSETQYF.

This chain links TRBV5-1 with TRBJ1-2, with D perhaps matching TRBD1 (6 bases). The ends were cut back, 5 bases at V and 4 bases at J, with 6 bases in the middle. CDR3 size: 11 residues. Germline values: CDR1 SGHRS, CDR2 YFSETQ. The CDR3, as DNA: TGCGCCAGCAGGGACAGCTATGGCTACACCTTC. Protein sequence: CASRDSYGYTF.

CDR3 sequence reads: CASSLAGGTYEQYF. Here the CDR3 DNA reads TGTGCCAGCAGCTTAGCGGGAGGGACCTACGAGCAGTACTTC. The J gene is TRBJ2-7, the V gene TRBV7-3; TRBD2 agrees at 9 bases. The CDR3 is made up of 14 amino acids. Per germline, CDR1 SGHTA and CDR2 FQGTGA. Trimming removed 2 bases from V and 2 bases from J; junction bases left unmatched: 1.

The chain joins TRBV7-9 to TRBJ2-3; D is possibly TRBD1 (5 bases). The germline CDR1 and CDR2 sequences are SEHNR and FQNEAQ (reference sequence). The CDR3 consists of 14 residues. Trimming shortened V by 3 bases and J by 5 bases, and 12 bases separated the two germline ends. The CDR3 protein is CASSFTLGVDTQYF. The DNA for the CDR3 is TGTGCCAGCAGCTTCACTCTAGGGGTAGATACGCAGTATTTT.